This paragraph covers one TCR beta chain sequence. Germline lookup yields CDR1 SQVTM and CDR2 ANQGSEA. Germline trimming cut 5 bases from V and 8 bases from J; bases unmatched to any gene: 4. The CDR3 spans 11 residues. These data belong to a study of blood T cell repertoires in COVID-19. Libraries were prepared by immunoSEQ multiplex PCR; TCRdb keeps only in-frame clonotypes and omits some of them. This sample carries hundreds of thousands of clones, 84% of them seen once, and the ten largest clones take about 6.6%. The material sequenced was PBMCs or T cells enriched from blood (not recorded which). The sequence came from a woman between 40 and 55 years old who had recovered from COVID-19. The V call is TRBV29-1, the J call TRBJ1-2, with 8 bases fitting TRBD1. CDR3 sequence reads: CSVTRGQGYTF. The CDR3 DNA reads TGCAGCGTTACCAGGGGGCAGGGCTACACCTTC.